The 14 T cell receptor beta chains below were found in one sample sequenced in a study of T-cell reconstitution after alpha-beta-depleted transplantation in children. Molecular barcoding with unique molecular identifiers was used for the TCRbeta library. TCRdb fed the PCR reads into MiXCR, producing one record per CDR3 protein. The sample comprises hundreds of thousands of distinct CDR3 sequences, approximately 30% of which are singletons, and under 3% rests with the top ten. This sample comprised PBMCs from the stem cell graft donor, obtained from the stem cell graft. These receptors were taken from a human donor who donated a stem cell graft to a child with aplastic anemia.

Worth noting for this clonotype: Germline is not matched at one junction end, which may reflect a read error. The chain employs TRBV10-3 and TRBJ2-1; 7 nucleotides line up with TRBD2. Germline values: CDR1 ENHRY, CDR2 SYGVKD. The CDR3 has 16 residues. The CDR3 sequence is CAINESLAGDPNEQFF. The CDR3 nucleotides are TGTGCCATCAATGAGTCCTTGGCGGGAGATCCCAATGAGCAGTTCTTC.

This sequence joins TRBV29-1 and TRBJ2-7, with 7 bases lining up with TRBD2. Per the germline V gene, CDR1 is SQVTM and CDR2 is ANQGSEA. The CDR3 runs 15 residues. V shed 3 bases, J shed 2 bases, and the junction held 10 bases outside the gene matches. In DNA, the CDR3 is TGCAGCGTTGAGCCTAGCGGAGATGGGCCCTACGAGCAGTACTTC. Translation: CSVEPSGDGPYEQYF.

CDR3 sequence reads: CSVDRLNTGELFF. As DNA, the CDR3 is TGCAGCGTTGACAGGCTTAACACCGGGGAGCTGTTTTTT. The chain recombines TRBV29-1 with TRBJ2-2; D unclear. The germline V gene encodes CDR1 SQVTM and CDR2 ANQGSEA. Deletions cut 3 bases from V and 2 bases from J, with 7 bases between. The CDR3 totals 13 residues.

The V call is TRBV27, the J call TRBJ2-7; D ambiguous. CDR1 is MNHEY and CDR2 is SMNVEV in the germline V gene (reference sequence). The CDR3 is 15 amino acids. The ends were cut back, 1 base at V and 4 bases at J, with 14 bases in the middle. This CDR3 reads CASSLLTGERYEQYF. In DNA, the CDR3 is TGTGCCAGCAGTTTATTGACTGGAGAGCGATACGAGCAGTACTTC.

The V gene is TRBV12-3 or TRBV12-4, the J gene TRBJ2-5; D is unclear. V was pared by 6 bases and J by 1 base, with 9 bases between. The CDR3 loop spans 13 amino acids. The DNA of the CDR3 is TGTGCCAGCAGCCAGAGTGCCCAAGAGACCCAGTACTTC. Translation gives CASSQSAQETQYF.

The J gene is TRBJ2-3, the V gene TRBV18; possible D gene TRBD1, 5 bases. V gave up 2 bases and J gave up 0 bases, with 12 bases separating them. The CDR3 is 16 residues long. From germline, CDR1 is KGHSH and CDR2 LQKENI. CDR3 nucleotides: TGTGCCAGCTCACCAACCCCAGGACAAAGCACAGATACGCAGTATTTT. Encoded protein: CASSPTPGQSTDTQYF.

This chain joins TRBV4-2 and TRBJ2-2, with TRBD1 identical over 9 bases. V gave up 4 bases and J gave up 5 bases; unmatched junction bases: 14. The germline V gene has CDR1 LGHNA and CDR2 YNFKEQ. There are 18 residues in the CDR3. The CDR3 loop reads CASSPEVTGGLKTGELFF. The DNA for the CDR3 is TGTGCCAGCAGCCCGGAGGTGACAGGGGGGTTAAAAACCGGGGAGCTGTTTTTT.

The gene calls are TRBV4-2 and TRBJ2-2; D call uncertain. The CDR3 is made up of 15 amino acids. The V gene's germline CDR1 is LGHNA and CDR2 YNFKEQ. Deletions cut 0 bases from V and 0 bases from J, with 5 bases between. The CDR3 DNA follows: TGTGCCAGCAGCCAAGAGGGGTCGAACACCGGGGAGCTGTTTTTT. It codes for CASSQEGSNTGELFF.

The gene calls are TRBV6-1 and TRBJ2-2; TRBD1 is a possible D gene (6 bases). V was shortened by 5 bases and J by 2 bases, with 9 bases between the two germline ends. CDR3 size: 14 residues. Per germline, CDR1 MNHNS and CDR2 SASEGT. The CDR3, as DNA: TGTGCCAGCAGTAAAGGGGGTAACACCGGGGAGCTGTTTTTT. Translated, it gives CASSKGGNTGELFF.

A few counts support this clonotype. V gene TRBV2 combines with J gene TRBJ1-5; D is possibly TRBD1 (5 bases). The CDR3 is 15 amino acids. Deletions cut 5 bases from V and 3 bases from J, with 14 bases between. Germline V gene data show CDR1 as SNHLY and CDR2 as FYNNEI. This CDR3 is CASSRDGVPNQPQHF. The CDR3 DNA reads as TGTGCCAGCAGTCGGGACGGGGTTCCCAATCAGCCCCAGCATTTT.

The chain couples TRBV9 to TRBJ1-1; D gene ambiguous. The CDR3 spans 12 residues. Germline lookup yields CDR1 SGDLS and CDR2 YYNGEE. V was pared by 3 bases and J by 10 bases, with 13 bases between. CDR3 coding DNA: TGTGCCAGCAGCGCGGACGGTTACGGAGCTTTCTTT. It is translated as CASSADGYGAFF.

The chain recombines TRBV12-3 or TRBV12-4 with TRBJ1-1; D not certain. The V end was cut by 4 bases, the J end by 3 bases, with 12 bases between. The CDR3 contains 14 residues. The CDR3 DNA is TGTGCCAGCAGTTCATCGGACCGGCACACTGAAGCTTTCTTT. Protein product: CASSSSDRHTEAFF.

Only a few counts were recorded for this clonotype. The V call is TRBV6-2 or TRBV6-3, the J call TRBJ1-1; 9 bases agree with TRBD1. Trimming removed 2 bases from V and 4 bases from J; junction bases left unmatched: 8. Germline-derived CDR1 and CDR2 are MNHEY and SVGEGT. The CDR3 loop spans 16 amino acids. This CDR3 is CASSYITGGAFTEAFF. The CDR3 DNA reads as TGTGCCAGCAGTTACATAACAGGGGGCGCGTTCACTGAAGCTTTCTTT.

CDR3 bases: TGTGCCAGCAGCTTGGAGGCAGGAGGGTATGGCGGGGAGCTGTTTTTT. Translated, it gives CASSLEAGGYGGELFF. This chain connects TRBV5-4 to TRBJ2-2, with a possible D match to TRBD2 (6 bases). CDR1 SGHNT and CDR2 YYREEE come from the germline V gene (reference sequence). The CDR3 has 16 amino acids. V lost 0 bases to trimming and J lost 7 bases, with 16 bases between them.